This record concerns one T cell receptor (beta chain) sequence. The data belong to a study of blood T cell repertoires in COVID-19. Original processing methods: From reference gene primer amplification, estimates of nucleated cell counts were derived. Some clones are missing from TCRdb's copy, which holds only in-frame ones; the method was immunoSEQ multiplex PCR. V and J calls and clone size are copied from that table; D and trimming were computed from the DNA. The sample holds over 250,000 clones, roughly 83% seen once. V trimming: 3 bases; J trimming: 5 bases; junction bases outside the gene matches: 7. Germline loops: CDR1 SGHNT, CDR2 YYREEE (reference sequence). This CDR3 spans 15 amino acids.

This sequence was found in a human donor with COVID-19, enrolled during active disease. The donor label of this sample is uncertain. The genes are TRBV5-4 and TRBJ2-2; 7 nucleotides align to TRBD1. Sequences were obtained from peripheral blood. The CDR3, as DNA: TGTGCCAGCAGCTCGGGACAGACCACTACCGGGGAGCTGTTTTTT. Its translation: CASSSGQTTTGELFF.